This is a list of T cell receptor beta chains from one sample in a study of cytomegalovirus exposure and HLA in healthy donors. TCRdb's table, derived via immunoSEQ multiplex PCR, lists solely in-frame clones and lacks some. Here the sample spans approximately 210,000 clones, around 74% being singletons. The sequencing input was PBMCs. These receptors all come from a girl under 18 in good health and CMV-seropositive. CDR3s include the opening cysteine and the closing phenylalanine or tryptophan. Each record gives: clone size, D gene, J gene, CDR3 length, V gene, CDR3 DNA, CDR3 protein. A D gene is named only where the DNA matches it firmly. The size of a clone is reported for some rows only, either as once, few or many, or as a class for expanded clones.

-	TRBD1	TRBJ2-7	12	TRBV28	TGTGCCAGCAGGGGACAGGGATACGAGCAGTACTTC	CASRGQGYEQYF
-	-	TRBJ1-3	11	TRBV6-1	TGTGCCAGCAACGGGCGGGACACCATATATTTT	CASNGRDTIYF
-	TRBD1	TRBJ1-1	16	TRBV19	TGTGCCAGTAGTGCTTGGGACAGCCGGGGGAACACTGAAGCTTTCTTT	CASSAWDSRGNTEAFF
-	TRBD1	TRBJ1-2	15	TRBV5-5	TGTGCCAGCACCGGAGGACAGGGCAAGCTCTATGGCTACACCTTC	CASTGGQGKLYGYTF
-	TRBD1	TRBJ1-2	16	TRBV19	TGTGCCAGTAGTATCTCCGGGACAGGGGGAGGCTATGGCTACACCTTC	CASSISGTGGGYGYTF
-	TRBD1	TRBJ2-5	16	TRBV6-1	TGTGCCAGCAGTGAAATGGACAGGGGGTCCCAAGAGACCCAGTACTTC	CASSEMDRGSQETQYF
few	-	TRBJ1-2	13	TRBV6-5	TGTGCCAGCAGTTACTATGCGGGCCTTGGCTACACCTTC	CASSYYAGLGYTF
-	-	TRBJ1-2	11	TRBV29-1	TGCAGCGTTGCGAGTAACTATGGCTACACCTTC	CSVASNYGYTF
-	-	TRBJ1-2	15	TRBV21-1	TGTGCCTCTAGGTCATGCGGGAACCCCCGCTATGGCTACACCTTC	CASRSCGNPRYGYTF
few	TRBD1	TRBJ2-1	16	TRBV7-9	TGTGCCAGCAGCTCCCCCGCCAGGGGGAGTTACAATGAGCAGTTCTTC	CASSSPARGSYNEQFF
-	TRBD2	TRBJ2-1	14	TRBV5-4	TGTGCCAGCAGCTTGGGGGGCGGGGGACGGGAGCAGTTCTTC	CASSLGGGGREQFF
-	-	TRBJ2-7	12	TRBV7-9	TGTGCCAGCAGTTTGAACGCGGGGGAGCAGTACTTC	CASSLNAGEQYF
-	-	TRBJ1-1	15	TRBV6-5	TGTGCCAGCAGTTACTCTTCTAACAGGGCCCCTGAAGCTTTCTTT	CASSYSSNRAPEAFF
-	-	TRBJ2-1	18	TRBV7-2	TGTGCCAGCAGCTTAGTGGGGGACTGGCGGGGGCCACGGCGTGAGCAGTTCTTC	CASSLVGDWRGPRREQFF
-	-	TRBJ2-2	16	TRBV27	TGTGCCAGCAGTTTATTGCCAGGGGCGAACACCGGGGAGCTGTTTTTT	CASSLLPGANTGELFF
once	-	TRBJ1-5	14	TRBV6-1	TGTGCCAGCAGTGGACCGGGAGGCAATCAGCCCCAGCATTTT	CASSGPGGNQPQHF
-	TRBD1	TRBJ2-3	16	TRBV4-3	TGCGCCAGCAGCCAAGAGCCGGGACAGAAGACAGATACGCAGTATTTT	CASSQEPGQKTDTQYF
-	TRBD2	TRBJ2-5	18	TRBV4-2	TGTGCCAGCAGCCAACTCTCCCGGACTAGCGGGGGGGAGGAGACCCAGTACTTC	CASSQLSRTSGGEETQYF
-	-	TRBJ1-3	15	TRBV6-5	TGTGCCAGCAGGGAGGGGACGGTCTCTGGAAACACCATATATTTT	CASREGTVSGNTIYF
-	-	TRBJ2-5	12	TRBV7-8	TGTGCCAGCAGGGAACGGGAAGAGACCCAGTACTTC	CASREREETQYF
-	-	TRBJ1-6	17	TRBV14	TGTGCCAGCAGCCAAGAAACGGGGGGGTCCTATAATTCACCCCTCCACTTT	CASSQETGGSYNSPLHF
-	-	TRBJ1-2	13	TRBV19	TGTGCCAGTAGGTTAAGCGCTAACTATGGCTACACCTTC	CASRLSANYGYTF
-	TRBD2	TRBJ2-1	13	TRBV2	TGTGCCAGCATGGGACTAGCAGACGATGAGCAGTTCTTC	CASMGLADDEQFF
-	-	TRBJ1-2	13	TRBV29-1	TGCAGCGTTGAGGGGGGTCTTGACTATGGCTACACCTTC	CSVEGGLDYGYTF
-	TRBD1	TRBJ1-2	13	TRBV2	TGTGCCAGCCAAGGACAGGGGTCCTATGGCTACACCTTC	CASQGQGSYGYTF
few	TRBD1	TRBJ2-7	14	TRBV10-3	TGTGCCATCAGTGAGGCAGGGGGCAAGTACGAGCAGTACTTC	CAISEAGGKYEQYF
-	-	TRBJ2-4	20	TRBV15	TGTGCCACCAGCAGAGAAATTGCGCAGGGGTTGGGGGTAGCCAAAAACATTCAGTACTTC	CATSREIAQGLGVAKNIQYF
once	TRBD2	TRBJ2-3	16	TRBV29-1	TGCAGCGTTGATACTAGACTAGCGGGGAACACAGATACGCAGTATTTT	CSVDTRLAGNTDTQYF
-	-	TRBJ1-4	11	TRBV6-1	TGTGCCAGCAGCCTTAATGAAAAACTGTTTTTT	CASSLNEKLFF
-	-	TRBJ2-1	15	TRBV4-3	TGCGCCAGCAGCCAAGATGACTCCCGCCCGAATGAGCAGTTCTTC	CASSQDDSRPNEQFF
-	TRBD1	TRBJ1-2	13	TRBV12-5	TGTGCTAGTGGACCGGGACAGCTCTATGGCTACACCTTC	CASGPGQLYGYTF
-	-	TRBJ2-1	13	TRBV6-1	TGTGCCAGCAGTGCCACAGATTACAATGAGCAGTTCTTC	CASSATDYNEQFF
-	-	TRBJ2-5	14	TRBV4-2	TGTGCCAGCAGCCAGGGGGGACAGCAAGAGACCCAGTACTTC	CASSQGGQQETQYF
-	-	TRBJ2-7	14	TRBV27	TGTGCCAGCAGCTGGGCAAAGCATCCCTACGAGCAGTACTTC	CASSWAKHPYEQYF
-	-	TRBJ1-1	13	TRBV29-1	TGCAGCGTGGCGACAAGAATGAACACTGAAGCTTTCTTT	CSVATRMNTEAFF
-	TRBD2	TRBJ2-1	15	TRBV5-6	TGTGCCAGCTTTGTCGGGGGGGCCCTATACAATGAGCAGTTCTTC	CASFVGGALYNEQFF
-	-	TRBJ2-1	10	TRBV12-2	TGTGCAAGTCGCCCCTATGAGCAGTTCTTC	CASRPYEQFF
-	-	TRBJ2-7	16	TRBV5-1	TGCGCCAGCAGCGACGGACTTTGGCGGGGCCTCGGGGAGCAGTACTTC	CASSDGLWRGLGEQYF
-	-	TRBJ2-1	14	TRBV18	TGTGCCAGCTCACCCTTAGAGGACAGACCAGAGCAGTTCTTC	CASSPLEDRPEQFF
-	TRBD1	TRBJ1-2	14	TRBV4-3	TGCGCCAGCAGCGATGTGGCAGGGGGCGATGGCTACACCTTC	CASSDVAGGDGYTF